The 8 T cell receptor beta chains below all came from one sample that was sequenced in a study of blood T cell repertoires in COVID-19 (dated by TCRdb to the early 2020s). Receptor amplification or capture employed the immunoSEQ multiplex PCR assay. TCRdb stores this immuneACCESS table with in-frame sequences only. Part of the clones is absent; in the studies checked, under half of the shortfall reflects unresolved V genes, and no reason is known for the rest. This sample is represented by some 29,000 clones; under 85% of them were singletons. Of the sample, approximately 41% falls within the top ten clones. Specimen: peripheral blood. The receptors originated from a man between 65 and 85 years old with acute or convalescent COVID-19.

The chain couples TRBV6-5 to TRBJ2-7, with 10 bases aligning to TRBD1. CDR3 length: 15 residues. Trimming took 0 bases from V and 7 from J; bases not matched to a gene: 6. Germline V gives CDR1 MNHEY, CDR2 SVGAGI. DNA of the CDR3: TGTGCCAGCAGTTACTCCGACAGGGGGCAAGGGGAGCAGTACTTC. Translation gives CASSYSDRGQGEQYF.

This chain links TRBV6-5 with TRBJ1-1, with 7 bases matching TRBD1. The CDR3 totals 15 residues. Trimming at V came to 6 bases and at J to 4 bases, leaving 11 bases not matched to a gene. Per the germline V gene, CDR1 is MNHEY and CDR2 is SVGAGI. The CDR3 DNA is TGTGCCAGCAGGGCTAGTACAGGGGTAGGCACTGAAGCTTTCTTT. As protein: CASRASTGVGTEAFF.

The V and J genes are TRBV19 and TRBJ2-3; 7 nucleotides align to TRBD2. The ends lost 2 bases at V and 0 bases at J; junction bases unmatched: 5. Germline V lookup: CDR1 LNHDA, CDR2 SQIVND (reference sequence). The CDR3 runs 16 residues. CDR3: CASSISSGFSTDTQYF. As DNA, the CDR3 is TGTGCCAGTAGTATATCTAGCGGATTTAGCACAGATACGCAGTATTTT.

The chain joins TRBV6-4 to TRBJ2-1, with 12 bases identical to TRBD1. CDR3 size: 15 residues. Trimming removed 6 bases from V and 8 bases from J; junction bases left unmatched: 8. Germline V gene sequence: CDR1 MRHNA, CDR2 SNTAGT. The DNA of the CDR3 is TGTGCCAGCAGGAAGGGACAGGGGGCTAAGGATGAGCAGTTCTTC. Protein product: CASRKGQGAKDEQFF.

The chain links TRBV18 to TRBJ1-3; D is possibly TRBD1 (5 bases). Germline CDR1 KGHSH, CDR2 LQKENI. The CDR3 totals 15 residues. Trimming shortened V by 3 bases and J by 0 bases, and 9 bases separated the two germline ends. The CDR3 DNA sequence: TGTGCCAGCTCACCTGGACACCCCTCTGGAAACACCATATATTTT. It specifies CASSPGHPSGNTIYF.

CDR3 protein: CASSQETASYEQYF. In nucleotides, the CDR3 is TGCGCCAGCAGCCAAGAGACAGCCTCCTACGAGCAGTACTTC. The chain uses TRBV4-1 and TRBJ2-7; TRBD1 is a possible D gene (5 bases). This CDR3 comprises 14 residues. The V and J ends lost 0 bases and 0 bases respectively, with 6 bases between them. From germline, CDR1 is MGHRA and CDR2 YSYEKL.

The CDR3 reads CASGPFYSTGESNTGELFF. DNA for the CDR3: TGTGCCAGTGGGCCCTTTTACTCGACAGGGGAGTCGAACACCGGGGAGCTGTTTTTT. V gene TRBV19 combines with J gene TRBJ2-2; TRBD1 aligns across 8 bases. Germline V CDR1 and CDR2: LNHDA, SQIVND (reference sequence). After removal of 8 bases from V and 0 bases from J, the junction contained 17 bases not matched to a gene. The CDR3 consists of 19 residues.

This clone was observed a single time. CDR3 protein: CATSETIGGGRTQETQYF. The CDR3 bases are TGTGCCACCAGTGAAACTATCGGGGGGGGCCGGACACAAGAGACCCAGTACTTC. The J gene is TRBJ2-5, the V gene TRBV24-1, with 8 bases matching TRBD2. With V trimmed by 4 bases and J by 2 bases, 14 bases remained unmatched. The germline V gene encodes CDR1 KGHDR and CDR2 SFDVKD. The CDR3 loop spans 18 amino acids.